This T cell receptor (beta chain) was profiled in a study of cytomegalovirus exposure and HLA in healthy donors. General observations from the study: CMV antigen specificity was confirmed in vitro for three CMV-associated chains. In a later analysis, an Asian-associated ancestry cluster reportedly showed fewer N-insertions than the approximately 660-donor mean. Immune exposure data for these donors was limited to CMV serostatus.

Losses at the gene ends were 0 bases for V and 4 bases for J; bases not matched to a gene: 5. This CDR3 is built from 15 residues. CDR1 and CDR2 from the germline V gene are SGHRS and YFSETQ. To note about this clone: Its target is unknown.

13 Jbeta primers and 60 Vbeta primers were used for the PCR. The method was immunoSEQ multiplex PCR; TCRdb's version includes in-frame clones alone and lacks a portion of them. Its table records 200,000 to 250,000 clones. Sequencing was done on a sample of PBMCs. The gene calls are TRBV5-1 and TRBJ1-2, with TRBD1 identical over 8 bases. The TCR sequence derives from a woman between 25 and 40 years old in good health and CMV-seropositive. CDR3 nucleotide sequence: TGCGCCAGCAGCTTGGAGACAGGGGTATCCTATGGCTACACCTTC. Protein product: CASSLETGVSYGYTF. Full variable domain (missing parts from reference TRBV5-1 and TRBJ1-2): KAGVTQTPRYLIKTRGQQVTLSCSPISGHRSVSWYQQTPGQGLQFLFEYFSETQRNKGNFPGRFSGRQFSNSRSEMNVSTLELGDSALYLCASSLETGVSYGYTFGSGTRLTVV.